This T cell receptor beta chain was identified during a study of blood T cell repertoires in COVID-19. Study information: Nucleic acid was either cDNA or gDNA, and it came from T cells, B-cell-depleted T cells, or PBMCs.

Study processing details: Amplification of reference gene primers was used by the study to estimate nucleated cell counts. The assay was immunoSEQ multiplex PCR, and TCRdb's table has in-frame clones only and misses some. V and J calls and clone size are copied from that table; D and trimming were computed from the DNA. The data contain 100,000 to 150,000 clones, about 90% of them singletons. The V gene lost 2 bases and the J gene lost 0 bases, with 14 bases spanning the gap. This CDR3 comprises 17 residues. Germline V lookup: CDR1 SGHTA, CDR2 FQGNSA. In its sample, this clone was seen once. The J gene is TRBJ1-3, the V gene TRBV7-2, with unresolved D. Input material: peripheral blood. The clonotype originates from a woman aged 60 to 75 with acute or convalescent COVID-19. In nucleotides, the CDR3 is TGTGCCAGCAGCTTAACGTCAGGATTGATCTCTGGAAACACCATATATTTT. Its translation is CASSLTSGLISGNTIYF.